The next 31 T cell receptor beta chains were all read from a single sample in a study of T-cell reconstitution after alpha-beta-depleted transplantation in children. Preparing the TCRbeta library involved the use of unique molecular identifiers. Using its own MiXCR run on the PCR reads, TCRdb lists one record per CDR3 protein. The sample includes 100,000 to 120,000 distinct CDR3 sequences, 10% to 13% of them seen just once. The sample in question was PBMCs from the stem cell graft donor, obtained from the stem cell graft. The receptors derive from a human donor who donated a stem cell graft to a child with acute lymphoblastic leukemia.

The chain joins TRBV27 to TRBJ1-1; 9 bases are shared with TRBD1. J gave up 5 bases and V 8 bases, and 3 bases lay outside the gene matches. The CDR3 is 12 residues long. Germline CDR1 is MNHEY and CDR2 is SMNVEV (reference sequence). The CDR3 DNA reads as TGTGCCAGCTACGGACAGGGGACTGAAGCTTTCTTT. Amino acid sequence: CASYGQGTEAFF.

This clonotype has a count of ten or more. The rearrangement links TRBV6-7 to TRBJ2-7; TRBD1 might be the D (5 bases). TRBV6-7 is an open reading frame whose function is uncertain. This CDR3 is built from 14 residues. The germline V and J ends were trimmed by 6 bases and 1 base, with 13 bases remaining between them. The CDR3 DNA reads as TGTGCCAGCAGCCCCCCGGCAGGGTCCTACGAGCAGTACTTC. This sequence encodes CASSPPAGSYEQYF.

J is TRBJ2-5 and V is TRBV5-4; 11 bases fit TRBD2. This CDR3 comprises 16 residues. In germline, CDR1 is SGHNT, CDR2 YYREEE (reference sequence). The V and J ends lost 0 bases and 3 bases, in that order; junction bases with no gene match: 4. CDR3 loop: CASSLDGTSGKETQYF. CDR3 nucleotides: TGTGCCAGCAGCTTGGATGGGACTAGCGGAAAAGAGACCCAGTACTTC.

This clonotype was found many times. J is TRBJ1-5 and V is TRBV6-1, with D possibly being TRBD1 (6 bases). Germline V gene lookup returns CDR1 MNHNS and CDR2 SASEGT. The CDR3 is 13 amino acids. V lost 6 bases and J lost 6, with 12 bases in between. The CDR3 coding sequence is TGTGCCAGCAGCCCCACAGGGATTCAGCCCCAGCATTTT. Protein sequence: CASSPTGIQPQHF.

This clonotype was recorded many times. The chain recombines TRBV7-6 with TRBJ1-1; D is possibly TRBD1 (5 bases). Trimming removed 0 bases at V and 3 bases at J, with 14 bases between. Looked up from germline, CDR1 is SGHVS and CDR2 is FNYEAQ. This CDR3 is 16 amino acids long. CDR3 coding DNA: TGTGCCAGCAGCTTAGCGAAAGGGTGGGGGTACACTGAAGCTTTCTTT. Protein product: CASSLAKGWGYTEAFF.

As regards this clonotype: This clone may be a read error of a much larger clone one base away. This chain connects TRBV5-6 to TRBJ2-4; 13 positions agree with TRBD2. The CDR3 extends over 14 amino acids. Germline CDR1 reads SGHDT; CDR2 reads YYEEEE. Trimming at V came to 3 bases and at J to 12 bases, leaving 6 bases not matched to a gene. For the CDR3, the DNA is TGTGCCAGCAGCTCGGGACTAGCGGGGAGGAGTCAGTACTTC. It is translated as CASSSGLAGRSQYF.

This clonotype was counted at least ten times. This chain connects TRBV5-1 to TRBJ2-7; 11 bases line up with TRBD2. The germline V gene has CDR1 SGHRS and CDR2 YFSETQ. CDR3 length: 17 residues. Trimming at V came to 4 bases and at J to 4 bases, leaving 13 bases not matched to a gene. The CDR3 here is CASSAENLAGGGYEQYF. The CDR3 coding sequence is TGCGCCAGCAGCGCAGAAAACCTAGCGGGGGGAGGATACGAGCAGTACTTC.

At least ten counts were recorded for this clonotype. The chain carries TRBV7-6 and TRBJ2-1; TRBD2 agrees at 14 bases. V lost 5 bases and J lost 7; bases outside the gene matches: 16. The germline V gene encodes CDR1 SGHVS and CDR2 FNYEAQ. This CDR3 has 19 amino acids. DNA of the CDR3: TGTGCCAGCAGCCCCAGACTAGCGGGGGGGGTTCTTTTCCCTAATGAGCAGTTCTTC. Residues: CASSPRLAGGVLFPNEQFF.

This clonotype was recorded many times. CDR3 sequence (DNA): TGTGCCAGCAGTGAAGCTCCCGGGAGAGGTGAGCAGTACTTC. It yields the protein CASSEAPGRGEQYF. The chain combines TRBV2 with TRBJ2-7, with D possibly matching TRBD2 (6 bases). The CDR3 length is 14 residues. The germline gives CDR1 SNHLY, CDR2 FYNNEI. Trimming shortened V by 0 bases and J by 7 bases, and 13 bases separated the two germline ends. The variable domain in full, completed from reference TRBV2 and TRBJ2-7, reads EPEVTQTPSHQVTQMGQEVILRCVPISNHLYFYWYRQILGQKVEFLVSFYNNEISEKSEIFDDQFSVERPDGSNFTLKIRSTKLEDSAMYFCASSEAPGRGEQYFGPGTRLTVT.

The table lists this clonotype with many counts. The chain employs TRBV30 and TRBJ1-2; the D is unclear. Germline V gives CDR1 GTSNPN, CDR2 SVGIG (reference sequence). The length of the CDR3 is 12 residues. V was shortened by 0 bases and J by 4 bases, with 6 bases between the two germline ends. In DNA form, the CDR3 reads TGTGCCTGGAGTGTACGGGTCTATGGCTACACCTTC. Amino acids: CAWSVRVYGYTF. Variable domain in full (rest from reference TRBV30 and TRBJ1-2): SQTIHQWPATLVQPVGSPLSLECTVEGTSNPNLYWYRQAAGRGLQLLFYSVGIGQISSEVPQNLSASRPQDRQFILSSKKLLLSDSGFYLCAWSVRVYGYTFGSGTRLTVV.

This clonotype was counted many times. The chain has TRBV4-2 and TRBJ2-5; D possibly corresponds to TRBD1 (5 bases). Germline V CDR1 and CDR2: LGHNA, YNFKEQ. The CDR3 runs 16 residues. V lost 1 base and J 2 bases, leaving 14 bases between the germline ends. The CDR3 protein is CASSQAGRALQETQYF. The CDR3 region has the DNA TGTGCCAGCAGCCAAGCGGGCAGGGCCTTGCAAGAGACCCAGTACTTC.

There are a few counts of this clonotype. The chain is built from TRBV7-2 and TRBJ2-2, with 10 bases fitting TRBD1. The germline V gene has CDR1 SGHTA and CDR2 FQGNSA. V lost 6 bases and J lost 4; bases outside the gene matches: 2. This CDR3 has 14 amino acids. As DNA, the CDR3 is TGTGCCAGCAGTTGGGACAGGGGCACCGGGGAGCTGTTTTTT. Translation: CASSWDRGTGELFF. Based on the CDR3 plus reference TRBV7-2 and TRBJ2-2, the full variable domain is GAGVSQSPSNKVTEKGKDVELRCDPISGHTALYWYRQSLGQGLEFLIYFQGNSAPDKSGLPSDRFSAERTGGSVSTLTIQRTQQEDSAVYLCASSWDRGTGELFFGEGSRLTVL.

This clonotype was observed many times. The chain links TRBV20-1 to TRBJ2-7, with D possibly being TRBD2 (5 bases). CDR3 length: 13 residues. Per germline, CDR1 DFQATT and CDR2 SNEGSKA (reference sequence). Trimming cost V 1 base and J 5 bases, with 12 bases left between them. CDR3 loop: CSARGGPRDEQYF. CDR3 nucleotide sequence: TGCAGTGCTAGAGGAGGACCGAGGGACGAGCAGTACTTC.

In this sample, this clonotype turned up many times. J is TRBJ1-6 and V is TRBV21-1. TRBV21-1 is annotated as a pseudogene. The CDR3 is made up of 16 amino acids. For the CDR3, the DNA is TGTGCCAGCAGCAAAGATGGCCCCTCCTATAATTCACCCCTCCACTTT. Residues: CASSKDGPSYNSPLHF.

This clonotype was recorded many times. The chain carries TRBV3-1 and TRBJ1-5; a possible D gene is TRBD1 (6 bases). The germline gives CDR1 LGHDT, CDR2 YNNKEL (reference sequence). Trimming removed 1 base from V and 5 bases from J, with 9 bases in between. The CDR3 has 14 amino acids. The DNA for the CDR3 is TGTGCCAGCAGCCAAGCCTCAGGGGATCAGCCCCAGCATTTT. Protein product: CASSQASGDQPQHF.

The count of this clonotype is one. This CDR3 is CASRGGISNTIYF. CDR3 coding DNA: TGTGCCAGCCGGGGGGGGATCTCGAACACCATATATTTT. The rearrangement uses TRBV19 and TRBJ1-3; possible D gene TRBD1, 5 bases. Germline V lookup: CDR1 LNHDA, CDR2 SQIVND (reference sequence). There are 13 residues in the CDR3. The V and J ends lost 9 bases and 7 bases respectively, with 16 bases between them.

At least ten counts were recorded for this clonotype. This chain joins TRBV7-6 and TRBJ2-1; 9 bases are shared with TRBD2. This CDR3 has 17 amino acids. Unmatched junction bases numbered 14, after V lost 4 bases and J lost 7 bases. CDR1 is SGHVS, CDR2 FNYEAQ, per germline. Written as DNA, the CDR3 is TGTGCCAGCAGCTCCCGCCTCCGACTAGCGGAGACTAATGAGCAGTTCTTC. Translating gives CASSSRLRLAETNEQFF.

This clonotype occurred many times. The rearrangement uses TRBV7-2 and TRBJ2-3; TRBD1 is a possible D gene (6 bases). Germline V gives CDR1 SGHTA, CDR2 FQGNSA. CDR3 length: 15 residues. V lost 5 bases, J lost 1 base, and 13 bases lay in between. The CDR3 sequence: CASSTNRARTDTQYF. The CDR3, as DNA: TGTGCCAGCAGCACAAACAGGGCCCGCACAGATACGCAGTATTTT.

This clonotype was seen ten or more times. The J gene is TRBJ2-5, the V gene TRBV6-1, with D possibly TRBD2 on 6 matching bases. CDR3 size: 15 residues. Trimming took 6 bases from V and 6 from J, leaving 20 bases between them. Germline CDR1 reads MNHNS; CDR2 reads SASEGT. The CDR3 region has the DNA TGTGCCAGCAGAACCCACGGGAGTCGTGGGAAGACCCAGTACTTC. It specifies CASRTHGSRGKTQYF.

This clonotype has ten or more counts. The V gene is TRBV20-1, the J gene TRBJ2-3, with 11 bases fitting TRBD2. This CDR3 region has 17 residues. J lost 2 bases, V lost 6 bases, and 13 bases had no gene match. Germline CDR1 is DFQATT and CDR2 is SNEGSKA (reference sequence). The CDR3 sequence is CSAHKRASGGNTDTQYF. CDR3 DNA: TGCAGTGCCCATAAAAGGGCTAGCGGGGGGAACACAGATACGCAGTATTTT.

This clonotype was seen repeatedly, ten times or more. J is TRBJ2-2 and V is TRBV6-1, with 10 bases fitting TRBD2. After removal of 6 bases from V and 3 bases from J, the junction contained 7 bases not matched to a gene. Germline values: CDR1 MNHNS, CDR2 SASEGT. CDR3 size: 16 residues. CDR3 nucleotide sequence: TGTGCCAGCAGGGACATAGCGGGAGGAGACACCGGGGAGCTGTTTTTT. It translates to CASRDIAGGDTGELFF.

This clonotype has at least ten counts. The chain uses TRBV5-1 and TRBJ1-1; D is unclear. V lost 4 bases and J lost 0, with 16 bases in between. The CDR3 length is 16 residues. Per the germline V gene, CDR1 is SGHRS and CDR2 is YFSETQ. This CDR3 reads CASSEDGRNMNTEAFF. In DNA, the CDR3 is TGCGCCAGCAGCGAAGACGGACGGAACATGAACACTGAAGCTTTCTTT.

This clonotype was seen ten or more times. J is TRBJ2-5 and V is TRBV9, with D perhaps being TRBD1 or TRBD2 (5 bases each). This CDR3 comprises 15 residues. Trimming removed 4 bases from V and 4 bases from J, with 17 bases in between. Germline CDR1 reads SGDLS; CDR2 reads YYNGEE. The CDR3 reads CASSNGTLPAETQYF. In DNA, the CDR3 is TGTGCCAGCAGCAATGGGACGTTGCCGGCAGAGACCCAGTACTTC. The full variable domain, with the rest looked up from reference TRBV9 and TRBJ2-5, is DSGVTQTPKHLITATGQRVTLRCSPRSGDLSVYWYQQSLDQGLQFLIQYYNGEERAKGNILERFSAQQFPDLHSELNLSSLELGDSALYFCASSNGTLPAETQYFGPGTRLLVL.

This clonotype was counted at least ten times. This rearrangement joins TRBV29-1 to TRBJ2-2; D unresolved. The germline CDR1 and CDR2 sequences are SQVTM and ANQGSEA. This CDR3 has 16 residues. V was pared by 0 bases and J by 2 bases, with 13 bases between. The CDR3 region has the DNA TGCAGCGTTGAAGATCCGGTACTGACTAACACCGGGGAGCTGTTTTTT. Translated: CSVEDPVLTNTGELFF.

There are many counts of this clonotype. This chain joins TRBV12-3 or TRBV12-4 and TRBJ2-5, with a weak D call TRBD2 (6 bases). The CDR3 totals 13 residues. V lost 1 base, J lost 5 bases, and 8 bases lay in between. In nucleotides, the CDR3 is TGTGCCAGCAGTTTAGGACGGGAGGAGACCCAGTACTTC. This gives the protein CASSLGREETQYF.

This rearrangement joins TRBV12-3 or TRBV12-4 to TRBJ1-4; a weak D match, TRBD1 (5 bases). The V gene lost 0 bases and the J gene lost 10 bases, with 15 bases spanning the gap. The CDR3 is 15 amino acids. The CDR3 is CASSLAGAGTVKLFF. In DNA form, the CDR3 reads TGTGCCAGCAGTTTAGCAGGGGCGGGGACCGTAAAACTGTTTTTT.

This clonotype was detected many times. V usage is TRBV7-9 and J usage is TRBJ2-7, with 9 bases fitting TRBD1. The CDR3 is made up of 13 amino acids. CDR1 and CDR2 (germline): SEHNR, FQNEAQ (reference sequence). J lost 5 bases, V lost 3 bases, and 2 bases had no gene match. The CDR3 coding sequence is TGTGCCAGCAGCTTCGGGACAGGGAACGAGCAGTACTTC. It translates to CASSFGTGNEQYF.

The rearrangement links TRBV27 to TRBJ2-3; 9 bases are a match to TRBD1. Germline V gene data show CDR1 as MNHEY and CDR2 as SMNVEV (reference sequence). This CDR3 has 16 amino acids. The ends lost 5 bases at V and 3 bases at J; junction bases unmatched: 9. The DNA for the CDR3 is TGTGCCAGCAGTGCCGACAGGGGGGACACGACAGATACGCAGTATTTT. Residues: CASSADRGDTTDTQYF.

This clonotype was recorded at least ten times. V usage is TRBV12-3 or TRBV12-4 and J usage is TRBJ2-3; D might be TRBD1 (7 bases). The CDR3 length is 13 residues. V was shortened by 9 bases and J by 2 bases, with 12 bases between the two germline ends. The CDR3 sequence: CASAGQFTDTQYF. Written as DNA, the CDR3 is TGTGCCAGTGCGGGACAGTTCACAGATACGCAGTATTTT.

This clonotype was seen repeatedly, ten times or more. V is TRBV7-9 and J is TRBJ1-4; D is uncertain. The germline gives CDR1 SEHNR, CDR2 FQNEAQ (reference sequence). The length of the CDR3 is 17 residues. Trimming removed 0 bases from V and 0 bases from J, with 11 bases in between. CDR3 in DNA: TGTGCCAGCAGCTTAGCGGCGGCCGGTGCAACTAATGAAAAACTGTTTTTT. The encoded protein is CASSLAAAGATNEKLFF.

This clonotype occurred many times. The rearrangement links TRBV19 to TRBJ2-5; 9 bases align to TRBD1. V lost 4 bases to trimming and J lost 2 bases; unmatched junction nucleotides: 8. The germline V gene encodes CDR1 LNHDA and CDR2 SQIVND (reference sequence). The CDR3 loop spans 16 amino acids. The CDR3 coding sequence is TGTGCCAGTAGTAGGGACAGGGCGATGAGGCAAGAGACCCAGTACTTC. Translating gives CASSRDRAMRQETQYF.